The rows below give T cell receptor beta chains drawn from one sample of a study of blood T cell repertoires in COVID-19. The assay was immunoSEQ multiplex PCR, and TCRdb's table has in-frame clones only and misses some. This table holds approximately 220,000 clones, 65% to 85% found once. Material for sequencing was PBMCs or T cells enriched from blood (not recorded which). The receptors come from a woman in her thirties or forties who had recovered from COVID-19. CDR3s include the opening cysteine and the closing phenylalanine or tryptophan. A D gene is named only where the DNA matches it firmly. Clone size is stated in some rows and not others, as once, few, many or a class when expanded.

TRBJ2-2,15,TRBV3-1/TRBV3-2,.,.,CASSPTQSVSGELFF,TGTGCCAGCAGTCCAACCCAATCGGTTAGCGGGGAGCTGTTTTTT
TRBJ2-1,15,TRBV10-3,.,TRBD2,CAISGEAGIYNEQFF,TGTGCCATCAGTGGGGAAGCGGGGATTTACAATGAGCAGTTCTTC
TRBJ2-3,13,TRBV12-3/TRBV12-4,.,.,CASSSVRTDTQYF,TGTGCCAGCAGTTCGGTGAGGACAGATACGCAGTATTTT
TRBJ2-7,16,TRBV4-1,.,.,CASSQVGQGRSYEQYF,TGCGCCAGCAGCCAAGTCGGGCAGGGTCGATCCTACGAGCAGTACTTC
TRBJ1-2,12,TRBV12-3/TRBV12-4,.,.,CASSSGGYGYTF,TGTGCCAGCAGCTCAGGAGGCTATGGCTACACCTTC
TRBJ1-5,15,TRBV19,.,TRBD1,CASSVGQGRGQPQHF,TGTGCCAGTAGTGTCGGACAGGGACGTGGGCAGCCCCAGCATTTT
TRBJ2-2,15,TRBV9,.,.,CASSPVATNTGELFF,TGTGCCAGCAGCCCCGTTGCTACCAACACCGGGGAGCTGTTTTTT
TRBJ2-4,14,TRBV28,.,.,CASKTGTLKNIQYF,TGTGCCAGCAAGACAGGTACCCTCAAAAACATTCAGTACTTC
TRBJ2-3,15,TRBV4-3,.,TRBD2,CASSQVGLAGGTQYF,TGCGCCAGCAGCCAAGTTGGGCTAGCGGGAGGTACGCAGTATTTT
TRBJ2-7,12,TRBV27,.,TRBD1,CASSWGTGRMYF,TGTGCCAGCAGTTGGGGGACAGGGAGGATGTACTTC
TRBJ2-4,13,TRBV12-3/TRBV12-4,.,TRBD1,CASSRDSFNIQYF,TGTGCCAGCAGTAGGGACAGTTTCAACATTCAGTACTTC
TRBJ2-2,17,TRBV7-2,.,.,CASSPGGGRANTGELFF,TGTGCCAGCAGCCCAGGGGGCGGGAGGGCCAACACCGGGGAGCTGTTTTTT
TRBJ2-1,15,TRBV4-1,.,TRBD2,CASSSQLGLSNEQFF,TGCGCCAGCTCTTCTCAACTGGGACTATCCAATGAGCAGTTCTTC
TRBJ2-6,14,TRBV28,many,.,CASGEHSGANVLTF,TGTGCCAGCGGTGAGCACTCCGGGGCCAACGTCCTGACTTTC
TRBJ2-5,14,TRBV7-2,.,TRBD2,CASSFGGVMETQYF,TGTGCCAGCAGCTTCGGGGGGGTAATGGAGACCCAGTACTTC
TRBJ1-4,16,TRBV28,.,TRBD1,CASSLWGTGTNEKLFF,TGTGCCAGCAGTTTATGGGGGACAGGGACTAATGAAAAACTGTTTTTT
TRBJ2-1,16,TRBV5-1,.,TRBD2,CASSNAPSGSYNEQFF,TGCGCCAGCAGCAACGCTCCTAGCGGGTCCTACAATGAGCAGTTCTTC
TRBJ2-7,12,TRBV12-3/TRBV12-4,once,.,CASSSTGYEQYF,TGTGCCAGCAGTTCTACAGGATACGAGCAGTACTTC
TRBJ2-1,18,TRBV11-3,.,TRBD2,CASSSPGTIEPSYNEQFF,TGTGCCAGCAGCTCCCCCGGGACTATAGAGCCGTCCTACAATGAGCAGTTCTTC
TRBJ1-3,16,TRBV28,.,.,CASSFDSPGPGNTIYF,TGTGCCAGCAGTTTTGACAGCCCAGGGCCTGGAAACACCATATATTTT
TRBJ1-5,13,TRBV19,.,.,CASFGTQGQPQHF,TGTGCCAGTTTCGGGACACAGGGACAGCCCCAGCATTTT
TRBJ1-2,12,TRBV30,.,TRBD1,CAGTGSNYGYTF,TGTGCCGGGACAGGATCCAACTATGGCTACACCTTC
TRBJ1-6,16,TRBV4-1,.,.,CASSQPRGGGNSPLHF,TGCGCCAGCAGCCAGCCCCGAGGGGGTGGGAATTCACCCCTCCACTTT
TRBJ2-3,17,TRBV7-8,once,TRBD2,CASSPRTSGRRSDTQYF,TGTGCCAGCAGCCCTAGGACTAGCGGGAGAAGGTCAGATACGCAGTATTTT
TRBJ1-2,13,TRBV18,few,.,CASSPEENYGYTF,TGTGCCAGCTCACCTGAGGAGAACTATGGCTACACCTTC
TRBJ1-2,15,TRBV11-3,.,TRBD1,CASSLASGQGNGYTF,TGTGCCAGCAGCTTAGCGTCGGGACAGGGGAACGGCTACACCTTC
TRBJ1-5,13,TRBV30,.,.,CAWSVRGNQPQHF,TGTGCCTGGAGTGTTCGAGGAAATCAGCCCCAGCATTTT
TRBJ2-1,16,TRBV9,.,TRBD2,CASSAGTSGYYNEQFF,TGTGCCAGCAGCGCAGGGACTAGCGGATACTACAATGAGCAGTTCTTC
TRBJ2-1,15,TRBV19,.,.,CASSMRSGLGGEQFF,TGTGCCAGTAGTATGAGGTCAGGCCTAGGGGGTGAGCAGTTCTTC
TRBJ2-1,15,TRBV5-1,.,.,CASSSTGSTYNEQFF,TGCGCCAGCAGCTCTACAGGATCGACCTACAATGAGCAGTTCTTC
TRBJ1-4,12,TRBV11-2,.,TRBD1,CASAGGTEKLFF,TGTGCCAGCGCAGGGGGGACTGAAAAACTGTTTTTT
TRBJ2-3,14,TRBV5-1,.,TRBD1,CASSPGQGTDTQYF,TGCGCCAGCAGCCCGGGACAGGGCACAGATACGCAGTATTTT
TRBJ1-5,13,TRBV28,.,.,CASKFQGNQPQHF,TGTGCCAGCAAGTTTCAGGGCAATCAGCCCCAGCATTTT
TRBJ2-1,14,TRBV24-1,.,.,CATSVSAGYNEQFF,TGTGCCACCAGTGTGAGCGCCGGGTACAATGAGCAGTTCTTC
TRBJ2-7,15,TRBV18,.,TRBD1,CASSWGDRGPYEQYF,TGTGCCAGCTCATGGGGAGACAGGGGCCCCTACGAGCAGTACTTC
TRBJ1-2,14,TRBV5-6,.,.,CASSLLGRNYGYTF,TGTGCCAGCAGCTTGCTGGGGCGCAATTATGGCTACACCTTC
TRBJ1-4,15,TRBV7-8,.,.,CASSYGIVWSEKLFF,TGTGCCAGCAGCTACGGGATCGTTTGGAGTGAAAAACTGTTTTTT
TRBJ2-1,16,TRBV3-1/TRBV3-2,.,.,CASSHDKGPGRNEQFF,TGTGCCAGCAGCCATGACAAGGGTCCTGGGAGGAATGAGCAGTTCTTC
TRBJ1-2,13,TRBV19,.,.,CASSARRRYGYTF,TGCGCCAGTAGTGCCCGACGGAGATATGGCTACACCTTC
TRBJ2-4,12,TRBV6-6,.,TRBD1,CASRQGRNIQYF,TGTGCCAGCCGACAGGGAAGGAACATTCAGTACTTC
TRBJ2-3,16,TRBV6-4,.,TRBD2,CASSDRASGSGDTQYF,TGTGCCAGCAGTGACCGTGCTAGCGGGAGTGGTGATACGCAGTATTTT
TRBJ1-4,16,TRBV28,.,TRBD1,CASSFSQGALGEKLFF,TGTGCCAGCAGTTTTAGCCAGGGGGCGCTGGGAGAAAAACTGTTTTTT
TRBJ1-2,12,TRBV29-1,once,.,CSVEEQGYGYTF,TGCAGCGTTGAAGAACAGGGATATGGCTACACCTTC
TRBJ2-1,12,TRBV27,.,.,CASSLSANEQFF,TGTGCCAGCAGTTTATCGGCCAATGAGCAGTTCTTC
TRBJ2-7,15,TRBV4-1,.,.,CASSQEAVDSYEQYF,TGCGCCAGCAGCCAAGAGGCGGTAGATTCCTACGAGCAGTACTTC
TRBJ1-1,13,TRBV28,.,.,CASSPESALEAFF,TGTGCCAGCAGTCCGGAGAGCGCCCTTGAAGCTTTCTTT
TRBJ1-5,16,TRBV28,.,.,CASRKAQRELNQPQHF,TGTGCCAGCAGAAAGGCACAGAGGGAACTCAATCAGCCCCAGCATTTT